The 13 T cell receptor beta chains reported below all come from one sample, sequenced in a study of blood T cell repertoires in COVID-19. Assay used: immunoSEQ multiplex PCR; TCRdb lists only in-frame clones, some missing. The sample lists about 270,000 clones, around 88% occurring once. Source material: PBMCs or T cells enriched from blood (not recorded which). These receptor sequences come from a woman in her forties with acute COVID-19.

The chain couples TRBV27 to TRBJ1-1, with D uncertain. Deletions cut 3 bases from V and 3 bases from J, with 14 bases between. The CDR3 is 15 residues long. The germline CDR1 and CDR2 sequences are MNHEY and SMNVEV (reference sequence). The chain's CDR3 is CASSFSSGEDTEAFF. The CDR3 coding sequence is TGTGCCAGCAGTTTTAGTTCGGGTGAGGACACTGAAGCTTTCTTT.

V usage is TRBV28 and J usage is TRBJ2-5, with D possibly being TRBD2 (5 bases). Germline CDR1 MDHEN, CDR2 SYDVKM. V gave up 7 bases and J gave up 3 bases, with 18 bases separating them. The CDR3 extends over 15 amino acids. CDR3 DNA: TGTGCCAGCACCCGCGGGTTGAATCTAGAAGAGACCCAGTACTTC. This sequence encodes CASTRGLNLEETQYF.

The chain recombines TRBV3-1 (or the pseudogene TRBV3-2) with TRBJ1-2; no clear D. Trimming took off 3 bases at V and 5 bases at J, with 7 bases between the two ends. Germline values: CDR1 LGHDT, CDR2 YNNKEL (reference sequence). This CDR3 region has 12 residues. This CDR3 reads CASSQAVYGYTF. The CDR3 bases are TGTGCCAGCAGCCAGGCAGTGTATGGCTACACCTTC.

V and J are TRBV7-2 and TRBJ2-3; the D gene is possibly TRBD2 (6 bases). CDR3 length: 14 amino acids. Germline V gene sequence: CDR1 SGHTA, CDR2 FQGNSA. The V and J ends lost 3 bases and 0 bases respectively, with 7 bases between them. The DNA for the CDR3 is TGTGCCAGCAGCTTTGGGAGGAGCACAGATACGCAGTATTTT. It specifies CASSFGRSTDTQYF.

This chain connects TRBV18 to TRBJ1-2; 8 nucleotides agree with TRBD1. Trimming at V came to 3 bases and at J to 6 bases, leaving 6 bases not matched to a gene. Germline V CDR1 and CDR2: KGHSH, LQKENI. The CDR3 consists of 14 residues. The CDR3 here is CASSPGTGPDGYTF. CDR3 DNA sequence: TGTGCCAGCTCACCCGGGACAGGACCAGATGGCTACACCTTC.

The chain has TRBV19 and TRBJ1-6; the match to TRBD1 covers 7 bases. Germline V lookup: CDR1 LNHDA, CDR2 SQIVND (reference sequence). Trimming cost V 4 bases and J 8 bases; bases outside gene matches: 8. The CDR3 runs 15 residues. This CDR3 is CASSTTTGSDSPLHF. The CDR3 nucleotides read TGTGCCAGTAGTACGACGACAGGGTCAGATTCACCCCTCCACTTT.

CDR3 nucleotides: TGTGCCAGCAGCTTAGACGCGGGCCTAGCTTTCTTT. Translation gives CASSLDAGLAFF. The chain carries TRBV7-2 and TRBJ1-1; D ambiguous. This CDR3 has 12 residues. The germline V and J ends were trimmed by 1 base and 10 bases, with 10 bases remaining between them. CDR1 is SGHTA and CDR2 is FQGNSA in the germline V gene.

The J gene is TRBJ1-1, the V gene TRBV14; unclear D gene. V lost 4 bases and J 8 bases, leaving 20 bases between the germline ends. The CDR3 is 15 residues long. Germline CDR1 SGHDN, CDR2 FVKESK. The CDR3 region has the DNA TGTGCCAGCAGCCCCCCGGGGAAAACAGAACACGAAGCTTTCTTT. Protein: CASSPPGKTEHEAFF.

This clone occurred once. The rearrangement uses TRBV7-2 and TRBJ2-1; perhaps TRBD1 as D (5 bases). The CDR3 is 13 residues long. Between the trimmed V and J ends, which lost 1 base and 8 bases, there was a span of 9 bases. Germline V lookup: CDR1 SGHTA, CDR2 FQGNSA. The CDR3 protein is CASSLDRIDEQFF. The CDR3 bases are TGTGCCAGCAGCTTAGACAGGATTGATGAGCAGTTCTTC.

This clone appeared a single time. The chain joins TRBV11-3 to TRBJ2-1; 8 bases map to TRBD2. This CDR3 comprises 14 residues. The junction had 9 bases not matched to a gene; V was cut back by 5 bases and J by 9 bases. Germline V gene sequence: CDR1 SGHNT, CDR2 YENEEA. In DNA form, the CDR3 reads TGTGCCAGCAGCCGACCCCCAGCGGGAGCTGAGCAGTTCTTC. This codes for CASSRPPAGAEQFF.

The V call is TRBV5-1, the J call TRBJ1-2, with TRBD1 as a possible D gene (5 bases). Germline CDR1 is SGHRS and CDR2 is YFSETQ. Trimming shortened V by 6 bases and J by 6 bases, and 12 bases separated the two germline ends. The CDR3 totals 12 residues. CDR3: CASTEGDDGYTF. CDR3 in DNA: TGCGCCAGCACCGAAGGGGATGATGGCTACACCTTC. Supplemented by reference TRBV5-1 and TRBJ1-2, the full variable domain reads KAGVTQTPRYLIKTRGQQVTLSCSPISGHRSVSWYQQTPGQGLQFLFEYFSETQRNKGNFPGRFSGRQFSNSRSEMNVSTLELGDSALYLCASTEGDDGYTFGSGTRLTVV.

This chain uses TRBV4-3 with TRBJ1-3; D is uncertain. V was trimmed by 1 base and J by 1 base, leaving 17 bases between them. The CDR3 loop spans 18 amino acids. Per the germline V gene, CDR1 is LGHNA and CDR2 is YSLEER. CDR3 sequence reads: CASSQVEGQTISGNTIYF. CDR3 nucleotides: TGCGCCAGCAGCCAAGTAGAGGGCCAGACCATTTCTGGAAACACCATATATTTT.

The chain carries TRBV7-9 and TRBJ2-3, with 13 nucleotides matching TRBD2. The V gene end was trimmed by 1 base and the J gene end by 4 bases; junction bases not matched to a gene: 5. This CDR3 is built from 17 residues. The V gene's germline CDR1 is SEHNR and CDR2 FQNEAQ (reference sequence). The CDR3 bases are TGTGCCAGCAGCTTAGGGACACTAGCGGGAGGGCCAGATACGCAGTATTTT. Translated: CASSLGTLAGGPDTQYF.